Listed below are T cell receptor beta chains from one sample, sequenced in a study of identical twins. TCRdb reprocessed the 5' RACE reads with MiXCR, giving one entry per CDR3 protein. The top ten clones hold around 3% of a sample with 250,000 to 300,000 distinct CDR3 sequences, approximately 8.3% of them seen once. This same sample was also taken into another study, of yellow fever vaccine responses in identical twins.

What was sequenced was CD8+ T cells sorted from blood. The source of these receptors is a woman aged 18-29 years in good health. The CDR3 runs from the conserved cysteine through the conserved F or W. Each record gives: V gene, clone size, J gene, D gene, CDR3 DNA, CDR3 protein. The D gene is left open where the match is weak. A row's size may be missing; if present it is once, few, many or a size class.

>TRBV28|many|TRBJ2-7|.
TGTGCCAGCAGTTTGGGGGTATACGAGCAGTACTTC
CASSLGVYEQYF
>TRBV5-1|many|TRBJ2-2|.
TGCGCCAGCAGCTTGGAATTCTACAGGCAGACCTTTTTGGCCGGGGAGCTGTTTTTT
CASSLEFYRQTFLAGELFF
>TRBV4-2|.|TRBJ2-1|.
TGTGCCAGCAGCCAAGTTCGAGTAGGCTCCTACAATGAGCAGTTCTTC
CASSQVRVGSYNEQFF
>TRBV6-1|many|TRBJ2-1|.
TGTGCCAGCAGTCCTAACAAAGGGTGGCGGGAGCAGTTCTTC
CASSPNKGWREQFF
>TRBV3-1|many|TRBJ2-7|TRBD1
TGTGCCAGCAGCCAAGATCGGGGACAGGGCTACTACGAGCAGTACTTC
CASSQDRGQGYYEQYF
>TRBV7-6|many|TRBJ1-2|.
TGTGCCAGCAGCAAAGAGGTGAACTATGGCTACACCTTC
CASSKEVNYGYTF
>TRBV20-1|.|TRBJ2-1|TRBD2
TGCAGTGCTAGAGATGGGGGGGTTGTCCACAATGAGCAGTTCTTC
CSARDGGVVHNEQFF
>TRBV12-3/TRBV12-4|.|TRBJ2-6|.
TGTGCCAGCAGTACCCCGCTGGGGCCGAACGCTGGGGCCAACGTCCTGACTTTC
CASSTPLGPNAGANVLTF
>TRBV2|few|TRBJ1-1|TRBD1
TGTGCCAGCAGTGATATCGGACAGGGGGGAATGAACACTGAAGCTTTCTTT
CASSDIGQGGMNTEAFF
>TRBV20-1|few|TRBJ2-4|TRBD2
TGCAGTGCTAGTCCTGCACTAGCGGTCGGGTTGGACATTCAGTACTTC
CSASPALAVGLDIQYF
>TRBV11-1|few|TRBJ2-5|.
TGTGCCAGCAGCTTAGTTCAGTACCGGGTACCCGAGGGGCAAGAGACCCAGTACTTC
CASSLVQYRVPEGQETQYF
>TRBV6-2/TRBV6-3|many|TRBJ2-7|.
TGTGCCAGCAGGCCATCCCCCCCTTACGAGCAGTACTTC
CASRPSPPYEQYF
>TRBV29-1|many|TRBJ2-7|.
TGCAGCGTTGAGTACTTGGGGGAGCAGTACTTC
CSVEYLGEQYF
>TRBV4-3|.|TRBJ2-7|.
TGCGCCAGCAGCCAAGATAGAAGGGGCGAATACGAGCAGTACTTC
CASSQDRRGEYEQYF
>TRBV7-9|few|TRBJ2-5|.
TGTGCCAGCAGCTTACAGGGGTCTATGTCGCGAGAGACCCAGTACTTC
CASSLQGSMSRETQYF
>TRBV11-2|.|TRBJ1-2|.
TGTGCCAGCACCCAGATGGGGGCAGGGGATGGCTACACCTTC
CASTQMGAGDGYTF
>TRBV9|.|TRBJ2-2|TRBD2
TGTGCCAGCAGCGAGTATAGCGGGGACACCGGGGAGCTGTTTTTT
CASSEYSGDTGELFF
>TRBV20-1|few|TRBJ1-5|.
TGCAGTGCTTCCGACGAGGGATGGGACGTTCAGCCCCAGCATTTT
CSASDEGWDVQPQHF
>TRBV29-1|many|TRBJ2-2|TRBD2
TGCAGCGGGCTAGCGGCTAACACCGGGGAGCTGTTTTTT
CSGLAANTGELFF
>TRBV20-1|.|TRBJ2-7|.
TGCAGTGCTAGAGCCTCAGGGTACGAGCAGTACTTC
CSARASGYEQYF
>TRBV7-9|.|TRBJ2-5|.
TGTGCCAGCAGCCTACCGGAAAGAGAAGGGCCCCCGGGGACCCAGTACTTC
CASSLPEREGPPGTQYF
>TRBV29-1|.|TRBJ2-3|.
TGCAGCGTTCCGCAGGGGAGCACAGATACGCAGTATTTT
CSVPQGSTDTQYF
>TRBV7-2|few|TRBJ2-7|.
TGTGCCAGCAGCGCCCTAACAGGGTTAAATCCCTACGAGCAGTACTTC
CASSALTGLNPYEQYF
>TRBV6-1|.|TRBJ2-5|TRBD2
TGTACCAGCAGTAGCGGACTAGCGGCCCAAGAGACCCAGTACTTC
CTSSSGLAAQETQYF
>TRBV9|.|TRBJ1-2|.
TGTGCCAGCAGCGAGGGGGGCACTAACTATGGCTACACCTTC
CASSEGGTNYGYTF
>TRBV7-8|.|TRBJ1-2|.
TGTGCCAGCAGCCCAGACCATCCCATAGGTGGGAGGGATTGGTATGGCTACACCTTC
CASSPDHPIGGRDWYGYTF
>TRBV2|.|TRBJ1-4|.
TGTGCCAGCACCCTAGAAGAAAAACTGTTTTTT
CASTLEEKLFF
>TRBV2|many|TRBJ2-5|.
TGTGCCAGCAGTGGTCAGCGAGAAGAGACCCAGTACTTC
CASSGQREETQYF
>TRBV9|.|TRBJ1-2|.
TGTGCCAGCAGCGTAGCTGTGACAGATATCTATGGCTACACCTTC
CASSVAVTDIYGYTF
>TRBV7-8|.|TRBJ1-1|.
TGTGCCAGCAGCACACGGGACGGTATGGACACTGAAGCTTTCTTT
CASSTRDGMDTEAFF
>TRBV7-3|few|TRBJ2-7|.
TGTGCCAGCGGGGGCCTGGAGGCAGGCTCCCCCGGCGAGCAGTACTTC
CASGGLEAGSPGEQYF
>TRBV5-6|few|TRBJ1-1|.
TGTGCCAGCACCCTCATCCGGGACTCTCACACTGAAGCTTTCTTT
CASTLIRDSHTEAFF
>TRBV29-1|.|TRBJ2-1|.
TGCAGCGCATTAAGGGGGGACCGAGGGGGGATTGAGCAGTTCTTC
CSALRGDRGGIEQFF
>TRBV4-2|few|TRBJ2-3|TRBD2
TGTGCCAGCAGCCAAACTACGGGGGGTTCCGATACGCAGTATTTT
CASSQTTGGSDTQYF
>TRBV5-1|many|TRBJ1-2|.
TGCGCCAGCAGCTCGGGGGGAGATGGCTACACCTTC
CASSSGGDGYTF
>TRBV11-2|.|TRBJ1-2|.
TGTGCCAGCAGCTTATCAGGGGAGGTCGCTGGCTACACCTTC
CASSLSGEVAGYTF
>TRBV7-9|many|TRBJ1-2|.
TGTGCCAGCAGCTCATTGTCGGTGGATGGCTACACCTTC
CASSSLSVDGYTF
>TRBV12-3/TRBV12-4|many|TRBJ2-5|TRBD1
TGTGCCAGCAGTTCGATGTTCCGGGACAGCGTAGAGACCCAGTACTTC
CASSSMFRDSVETQYF
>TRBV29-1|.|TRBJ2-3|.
TGCAGCGTTGATGGGCAGTCCACAGATACGCAGTATTTT
CSVDGQSTDTQYF
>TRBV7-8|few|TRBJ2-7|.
TGTGCCAGCAGCGCTCCAGGCCGGGCTGGCGAGCAGTACTTC
CASSAPGRAGEQYF
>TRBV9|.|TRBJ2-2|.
TGTGCCAGCGAAGGGGGTCCCGGGGAGCTGTTTTTT
CASEGGPGELFF
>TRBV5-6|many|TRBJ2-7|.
TGTGCCAGCAGCTCTTCGGGACCCCTGATCGAGCAGTACTTC
CASSSSGPLIEQYF
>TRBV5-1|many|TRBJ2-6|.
TGCGCCAGCAGCTTGACAGGGATCGCTGGGGCCAACGTCCTGACTTTC
CASSLTGIAGANVLTF
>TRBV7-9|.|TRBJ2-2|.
TGTGCCAGCAGCTTAGAATTGATACCCGGGGAGCTGTTTTTT
CASSLELIPGELFF
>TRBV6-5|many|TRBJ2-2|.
TGTGCCAGCAGTTACTCGACCGCCGATCGGGCCGGGGAGCTGTTTTTT
CASSYSTADRAGELFF
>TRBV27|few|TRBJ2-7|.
TGTGCCAGCAGTTTTGTTGGAGCTACGGGCGAGCAGTACTTC
CASSFVGATGEQYF
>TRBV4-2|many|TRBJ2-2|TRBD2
TGTGCCAGCAGCCAAGAGATGGGGGAGGGTCACGGGGAGCTGTTTTTT
CASSQEMGEGHGELFF
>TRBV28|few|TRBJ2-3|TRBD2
TGTGCCAGCCATCCCCGCGAGGGACTAGCGGTTGGCGGGGGTCCCCCAGATACGCAGTATTTT
CASHPREGLAVGGGPPDTQYF
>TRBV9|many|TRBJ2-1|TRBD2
TGTGCCAGCAGCGTACTAGCGGGGGGGTACAATGAGCAGTTCTTC
CASSVLAGGYNEQFF
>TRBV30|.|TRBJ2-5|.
TGTGCCTGGAGGGCGACCGGACAGTCGGACTTC
CAWRATGQSDF
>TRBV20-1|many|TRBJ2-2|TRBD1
TGCAGTGCTAGAGCAGGGACAGGATTCACCGGGGAGCTGTTTTTT
CSARAGTGFTGELFF
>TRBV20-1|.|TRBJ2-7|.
TGCAGTGCCCGATCCCCTCTAGATCCGGCCTACGAGCAGTACTTC
CSARSPLDPAYEQYF
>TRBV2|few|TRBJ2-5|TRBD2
TGTGCCAGCCCGGGGGGGGTCGGCGTAGAAGAGACCCAGTACTTC
CASPGGVGVEETQYF
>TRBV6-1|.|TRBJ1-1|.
TGTGCCAGCAGTGAAGTGCGGGATTACACTGAAGCTTTCTTT
CASSEVRDYTEAFF
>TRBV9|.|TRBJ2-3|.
TGTGCCAGCAGCACTCCCCGCTCGGGAGTCCCTACAGATACGCAGTATTTT
CASSTPRSGVPTDTQYF
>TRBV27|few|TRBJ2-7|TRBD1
TGTGCCAGCAGTTTCCTCACAGGGGAACTATACGAGCAGTACTTC
CASSFLTGELYEQYF